The rows below give T cell receptor beta chains drawn from one sample of a study of identical twins. TCRdb recomputed calls from the 5' RACE reads with MiXCR, one row per CDR3 protein. The sample shows some 440,000 distinct CDR3 sequences, approximately 25% of them seen only once. This sample also belongs to another study, concerning T cells expressing NK-cell markers.

Material: CD4+ T cells sorted from blood. These TCRs come from a woman between 18 and 29 years old in good health. CDR3s include the opening cysteine and the closing phenylalanine or tryptophan. A D gene is named only where the DNA matches it firmly.

v_call	j_call	d_call	cdr3_aa
TRBV12-3/TRBV12-4	TRBJ2-1	-	CASSWRGEQFF
TRBV6-5	TRBJ2-7	-	CARRRLFYEQYF
TRBV9	TRBJ2-1	-	CASSVGPEQFF
TRBV3-1	TRBJ2-1	TRBD2	CASSQEGGTIYNEQFF
TRBV7-9	TRBJ2-2	-	CASSFRNSRAAGELFF
TRBV12-3/TRBV12-4	TRBJ2-7	-	CASSLYGDEQYF
TRBV9	TRBJ2-3	-	CASSLRLSTDTQYF
TRBV6-1	TRBJ2-5	-	CASSGRMAETQYF
TRBV7-2	TRBJ2-2	TRBD2	CASSVLAGNTGELFF
TRBV20-1	TRBJ2-1	TRBD1	CSASPGQGYNEQFF
TRBV19	TRBJ2-1	TRBD2	CASSSSGNDNEQFF
TRBV12-3/TRBV12-4	TRBJ2-7	TRBD2	CASSLTSGSYYEQYF
TRBV7-3	TRBJ2-5	-	CASSLGSYQETQYF
TRBV6-1	TRBJ1-5	-	CASSNERVNNQPQHF
TRBV6-2/TRBV6-3	TRBJ2-1	-	CASSLKGPYNEQFF
TRBV20-1	TRBJ1-1	-	CSEAQGLNTEAFF
TRBV7-9	TRBJ2-3	-	CASPPPTTRMDTQYF
TRBV7-3	TRBJ1-1	TRBD1	CASSLSTGTEAFF
TRBV5-1	TRBJ1-1	-	CASSADTANTEAFF
TRBV24-1	TRBJ2-1	TRBD2	CATSGRAGHNEQFF
TRBV6-1	TRBJ2-5	TRBD2	CASSRTGLADQTQYF
TRBV12-3/TRBV12-4	TRBJ2-7	-	CASSPGGLGGEQYF
TRBV7-9	TRBJ2-1	TRBD2	CASSLPGGENEQFF
TRBV2	TRBJ2-1	TRBD2	CASRGTSGYNEQFF
TRBV7-2	TRBJ2-1	-	CASSLALAYNEQFF
TRBV10-3	TRBJ2-7	-	CAISEDLYEQYF
TRBV10-3	TRBJ2-3	-	CAIGKAYMGASTDTQYF
TRBV12-3/TRBV12-4	TRBJ1-3	-	CASSSDRGGTIYF
TRBV19	TRBJ1-5	-	CASSQKSGNQPQHF
TRBV7-6	TRBJ1-1	-	CASKTAHGYGEAFF
TRBV7-2	TRBJ2-7	TRBD2	CASSKGLAVYEQYF
TRBV20-1	TRBJ2-1	TRBD2	CSLRQFSGRGNNEQFF
TRBV6-5	TRBJ2-7	-	CASSYSSGNSYEQYF
TRBV5-1	TRBJ2-1	TRBD2	CASSFGTSSNEQFF
TRBV7-9	TRBJ1-3	-	CASSFGSNTIYF
TRBV20-1	TRBJ2-7	-	CSANRREGTHEQYF
TRBV20-1	TRBJ1-2	-	CSASLPKGYTF
TRBV20-1	TRBJ1-1	TRBD1	CSANRGGDTEAFF
TRBV20-1	TRBJ2-1	TRBD2	CSAHRGTSGMGNEQFF